This T cell receptor (beta chain) was recovered during a study of cytomegalovirus exposure and HLA in healthy donors. Turning to the study itself: A previous analysis identified 117 million unique TCR beta sequences derived from 180 million or so T cells. About 84% of 300 to 450 genotyped donors fell in the Caucasian-associated ancestry cluster.

Deletions cut 4 bases from V and 1 base from J, with 8 bases between. This CDR3 region has 13 residues. CDR1 LNHNV and CDR2 YYDKDF come from the germline V gene (reference sequence). Comments on this clone: Its specificity is not known.

Study-level results: The later analysis indicated that the majority of CMV-associated TCR beta chains appeared HLA-restricted. TCR beta sequences reportedly predicted most subjects' HLA-A and HLA-B alleles accurately.

Primers for the PCR totalled 60 Vbeta and 13 Jbeta. The assay was immunoSEQ multiplex PCR, and TCRdb's table has in-frame clones only and misses some. Its table records 68,000 or so clones. The clonotype comes from a boy aged 5-17 years in good health and CMV-seronegative. V is TRBV15 and J is TRBJ2-7; D not resolved. Sample: PBMCs. CDR3 sequence: CATSTKTSYEQYF. The CDR3 DNA sequence: TGTGCCACCAGCACTAAGACATCCTACGAGCAGTACTTC.